Sequencing of this T cell receptor (beta chain) was carried out in a study of blood T cell repertoires in COVID-19. Whole-study context: Sites across the United States, Italy and Spain contributed samples from acute and convalescent COVID-19.

Per the original methods: Reference gene primer amplification in the assay estimated nucleated cell counts. TCRdb's copy holds only in-frame clones and misses some; the assay was immunoSEQ multiplex PCR. That table gives V, J and clone size, and the DNA gave D and trimming. Of about 76,000 clones listed, about 87% are singletons. The CDR3 has 14 amino acids. Germline values: CDR1 SGDLS, CDR2 YYNGEE. Trimming took 4 bases from V and 5 from J, leaving 12 bases between them. Sequences were obtained from peripheral blood. This sequence was found in a man aged 50-60 years with active COVID-19. V gene TRBV9 combines with J gene TRBJ2-2; D is perhaps TRBD1 (6 bases). Here the CDR3 reads CASSSTQGTGELFF. The CDR3 DNA reads TGTGCCAGCAGCTCCACTCAGGGGACCGGGGAGCTGTTTTTT.